The clone carrying this T cell receptor beta chain was observed many times. The target antigen is unknown. This entry comes from a study of esophageal squamous cell carcinoma under preoperative chemotherapy. On the study more broadly: TCR repertoires were profiled from both peripheral blood T cells and tumor-infiltrating lymphocytes.

This CDR3 contains 16 residues. V trimming: 0 bases; J trimming: 4 bases; junction bases outside the gene matches: 3. Looked up from germline, CDR1 is MRHNA and CDR2 is SNTAGT. Study conclusions and caveats: After chemotherapy, TCR diversity rose significantly in peripheral T cells but not in tumor-infiltrating lymphocytes. After paclitaxel-nedaplatin, abundant clones were more likely to contract than amplify.

The sample's time point: before preoperative PTX-NDP chemotherapy. Preoperative chemotherapy with paclitaxel-nedaplatin was given to patients before surgery. TCRdb reprocessed the PCR reads with MiXCR, giving one entry per CDR3 protein. There are about 15,000 distinct CDR3 sequences in the sample; roughly 60% occur only once, and around 53% lies in the top ten. The rearrangement joins TRBV6-4 to TRBJ2-3, with 11 positions matching TRBD1. The origin of this receptor is a human donor with esophageal squamous cell carcinoma. The donor label of this sample is uncertain. Sampling was done from a patient given preoperative chemotherapy. CDR3 coding DNA: TGTGCCAGCAGTGACTCACCGGGACAGGGGGCAGATACGCAGTATTTT. Its protein product is CASSDSPGQGADTQYF.